The 25 T cell receptor beta chains listed next were all sequenced from one sample in a study of T cell changes during pregnancy in multiple sclerosis. The protocol was immunoSEQ multiplex PCR, while the TCRdb copy is restricted to in-frame clones and leaves out a portion. Of fewer than 95,000 clones in the sample, 90% to 95% were seen once. The material was peripheral blood, obtained in the first trimester of pregnancy. The receptors stem from a female donor with multiple sclerosis, enrolled in a pregnancy study.

V usage is TRBV30 and J usage is TRBJ2-3; TRBD2 might be the D (7 bases). CDR1 and CDR2 from the germline V gene are GTSNPN and SVGIG (reference sequence). The V end was cut by 5 bases, the J end by 5 bases, with 17 bases between. The CDR3 covers 14 residues. The CDR3 DNA reads TGTGCCTGGCGAGGTGCGGGGGCCCTAGATACGCAGTATTTT. Translated: CAWRGAGALDTQYF.

The chain has TRBV6-1 and TRBJ2-7; the match to TRBD2 covers 8 bases. CDR3 length equals 15 residues. CDR1 MNHNS and CDR2 SASEGT come from the germline V gene. The trim removed 0 bases at V and 2 bases at J, leaving 3 bases unmatched. The CDR3 sequence is CASSEAVRGAYEQYF. The CDR3 DNA sequence: TGTGCCAGCAGTGAAGCGGTGCGGGGGGCCTACGAGCAGTACTTC.

CDR3 nucleotide sequence: TGCGCCAGCAGCTTAAAGGCACAGGGGTACGAGCAGTACTTC. Residues: CASSLKAQGYEQYF. The V and J genes are TRBV5-1 and TRBJ2-7; 7 nucleotides match TRBD1. The V segment lost 2 bases and the J segment 4 bases; nucleotides outside the gene matches: 6. Germline loops: CDR1 SGHRS, CDR2 YFSETQ. This CDR3 has 14 amino acids. The full variable domain, in which reference TRBV5-1 and TRBJ2-7 provide the parts outside the CDR3, is KAGVTQTPRYLIKTRGQQVTLSCSPISGHRSVSWYQQTPGQGLQFLFEYFSETQRNKGNFPGRFSGRQFSNSRSEMNVSTLELGDSALYLCASSLKAQGYEQYFGPGTRLTVT.

The chain combines TRBV30 with TRBJ1-2, with TRBD1 identical over 7 bases. The V gene's germline CDR1 is GTSNPN and CDR2 SVGIG (reference sequence). The CDR3 has 21 amino acids. The V segment lost 2 bases and the J segment 6 bases; nucleotides outside the gene matches: 30. CDR3 DNA sequence: TGTGCCTGGAGTAATCCGGGACCGGCTCTCTCAGGGGGGTTGAAAAAAAATGGCTACACCTTC. It yields the protein CAWSNPGPALSGGLKKNGYTF.

This sequence joins TRBV9 and TRBJ1-2, with 8 bases identical to TRBD1. The germline gives CDR1 SGDLS, CDR2 YYNGEE. CDR3 length: 14 amino acids. J gave up 2 bases and V 4 bases, and 4 bases lay outside the gene matches. The CDR3 here is CASSTRTGNYGYTF. Written as DNA, the CDR3 is TGTGCCAGCAGCACTAGGACAGGGAACTATGGCTACACCTTC.

V is TRBV5-1 and J is TRBJ2-1; the match to TRBD2 covers 12 bases. V lost 3 bases, J lost 5 bases, and 9 bases stayed unmatched. CDR3 length equals 17 residues. CDR1 and CDR2 from the germline V gene are SGHRS and YFSETQ. The CDR3 DNA reads TGCGCCAGCAGCTCCTCACCTAGACTAGCGGGGGACAATGAGCAGTTCTTC. Protein sequence: CASSSSPRLAGDNEQFF.

The V and J genes are TRBV18 and TRBJ1-1; D gene unclear. The CDR3 is made up of 13 amino acids. From germline, CDR1 is KGHSH and CDR2 LQKENI. Trimming shortened V by 3 bases and J by 7 bases, and 12 bases separated the two germline ends. This CDR3 is CASSPEITVEAFF. The CDR3 bases are TGTGCCAGCTCACCTGAAATCACAGTTGAAGCTTTCTTT.

Only one count was recorded for this clone. The chain is built from TRBV7-9 and TRBJ2-4; a weak D match, TRBD2 (5 bases). Trimming took off 4 bases at V and 9 bases at J, with 7 bases between the two ends. The germline CDR1 and CDR2 sequences are SEHNR and FQNEAQ (reference sequence). The CDR3 consists of 11 residues. In nucleotides, the CDR3 is TGTGCCAGCAGCTCACGGGGCATTCAGTACTTC. Translated: CASSSRGIQYF.

The rearrangement joins TRBV5-1 to TRBJ1-1; tentatively, D is TRBD1 (5 bases). CDR1 and CDR2 (germline): SGHRS, YFSETQ. CDR3 length: 14 residues. Trimming removed 6 bases at V and 3 bases at J, with 15 bases between. The CDR3 region is CASTASWGDTEAFF. CDR3 sequence (DNA): TGCGCCAGCACCGCCTCCTGGGGGGACACTGAAGCTTTCTTT.

The chain carries TRBV5-1 and TRBJ2-5; tentative D call: TRBD2 (7 bases). The CDR3 is made up of 14 amino acids. CDR1 SGHRS and CDR2 YFSETQ come from the germline V gene. V lost 4 bases, J lost 5 bases, and 15 bases lay in between. The CDR3 protein is CASSGGGLGETQYF. CDR3 sequence (DNA): TGCGCCAGCAGCGGCGGGGGCCTAGGGGAGACCCAGTACTTC.

This clone occurred once. This chain uses TRBV21-1 with TRBJ2-7; the table names TRBD2, a call not compared with the DNA. TRBV21-1 is termed a pseudogene. This CDR3 contains 16 residues. CDR3 in amino acids: CASSKVGGASSYEQYF. In nucleotides, the CDR3 is TGTGCCAGCAGCAAAGTAGGGGGGGCAAGCTCCTACGAGCAGTACTTC.

The chain joins TRBV7-9 to TRBJ2-7; 9 bases fit TRBD1. This CDR3 has 14 residues. Germline values: CDR1 SEHNR, CDR2 FQNEAQ (reference sequence). J lost 5 bases, V lost 6 bases, and 8 bases had no gene match. CDR3: CASSPQGAQDEQYF. The CDR3 nucleotides read TGTGCCAGCAGTCCACAGGGGGCTCAAGACGAGCAGTACTTC.

This chain joins TRBV7-2 and TRBJ2-3, with 12 bases aligning to TRBD2. Germline lookup yields CDR1 SGHTA and CDR2 FQGNSA. The CDR3 has 15 amino acids. V lost 4 bases, J lost 4 bases, and 3 bases stayed unmatched. Here the CDR3 DNA reads TGTGCCAGCAGCTCCCTAGCGGGGGGGCCAGATACGCAGTATTTT. Amino acids: CASSSLAGGPDTQYF.

A remark on this clone: Mismatch with germline at one junction end may stem from a read error. The rearrangement uses TRBV13 and TRBJ2-1; D might be TRBD1 (6 bases). This CDR3 is 13 amino acids long. The germline CDR1 and CDR2 sequences are PRHDT and FYEKMQ (reference sequence). The DNA for the CDR3 is TGTGCCAGCAGCTCCGGGACAACCAATGGGCAGTTCTTC. Protein product: CASSSGTTNGQFF.

The chain recombines TRBV19 with TRBJ1-1; D remains unclear. Per germline, CDR1 LNHDA and CDR2 SQIVND (reference sequence). V was shortened by 7 bases and J by 5 bases, with 14 bases between the two germline ends. The CDR3 loop spans 13 amino acids. DNA for the CDR3: TGTGCCAGTACCACGCAAGGAGGGACTGAAGCTTTCTTT. It specifies CASTTQGGTEAFF. Looking up the rest from reference TRBV19 and TRBJ1-1 gives the full variable domain: DGGITQSPKYLFRKEGQNVTLSCEQNLNHDAMYWYRQDPGQGLRLIYYSQIVNDFQKGDIAEGYSVSREKKESFPLTVTSAQKNPTAFYLCASTTQGGTEAFFGQGTRLTVV.

In DNA, the CDR3 is TGTGCCAGCTCAGAACTAAATCAGCCCCAGCATTTT. This codes for CASSELNQPQHF. The chain has TRBV18 and TRBJ1-5; no reliable D call. The CDR3 runs 12 residues. V gave up 5 bases and J gave up 4 bases, with 6 bases separating them. Germline loops: CDR1 KGHSH, CDR2 LQKENI.

V usage is TRBV7-9 and J usage is TRBJ1-4; D is perhaps TRBD1 (5 bases). The V gene's germline CDR1 is SEHNR and CDR2 FQNEAQ (reference sequence). The germline V and J ends were trimmed by 5 bases and 4 bases, with 11 bases remaining between them. The CDR3 length is 14 residues. The CDR3: CASSGGTFNEKLFF. In nucleotides, the CDR3 is TGTGCCAGCAGCGGGGGGACCTTTAATGAAAAACTGTTTTTT.

The CDR3 nucleotides are TGTGCCACCAGCAAACACAGGGGCTCTGGAAACACCATATATTTT. Its protein product is CATSKHRGSGNTIYF. The chain links TRBV15 to TRBJ1-3, with TRBD1 identical over 7 bases. The ends lost 4 bases at V and 0 bases at J; junction bases unmatched: 3. Germline loops: CDR1 LNHNV, CDR2 YYDKDF (reference sequence). There are 15 residues in the CDR3. The whole variable domain, filled in from reference TRBV15 and TRBJ1-3, reads DAMVIQNPRYQVTQFGKPVTLSCSQTLNHNVMYWYQQKSSQAPKLLFHYYDKDFNNEADTPDNFQSRRPNTSFCFLDIRSPGLGDTAMYLCATSKHRGSGNTIYFGEGSWLTVV.

The CDR3 loop reads CASSLQGWNTEAFF. The CDR3 DNA sequence: TGTGCCAGCAGCCTACAGGGGTGGAACACTGAAGCTTTCTTT. J is TRBJ1-1 and V is TRBV5-8, with TRBD1 matching over 7 bases. The CDR3 runs 14 residues. CDR1 SGHTS and CDR2 YDEGEE come from the germline V gene. The V gene end was trimmed by 4 bases and the J gene end by 1 base; junction bases not matched to a gene: 4.

The sample holds one count of this clone. The genes are TRBV12-2 and TRBJ2-5; TRBD1 is the table's D call and was not checked against the DNA. TRBV12-2 is a recognized pseudogene. There are 17 residues in the CDR3. CDR3 amino acids: CASRLGALFDAKETQYF. CDR3 sequence (DNA): TGTGCAAGTCGCTTAGGGGCCCTTTTTGATGCAAAAGAGACCCAGTACTTC.

J is TRBJ1-5 and V is TRBV27; no reliable D call. The V gene lost 5 bases and the J gene lost 7 bases, with 24 bases spanning the gap. The CDR3 is made up of 17 amino acids. Germline V gene lookup returns CDR1 MNHEY and CDR2 SMNVEV (reference sequence). CDR3 in amino acids: CASSPRGPTLSRQPQHF. The DNA of the CDR3 is TGTGCCAGCAGTCCCCGGGGTCCGACTTTGAGTCGGCAGCCCCAGCATTTT.

This clone has a handful of counts. The rearrangement uses TRBV15 and TRBJ2-1; D call uncertain. The CDR3 consists of 15 residues. With 1 base removed from V and 15 bases from J, the gap between germline ends came to 22 bases. Germline V gene lookup returns CDR1 LNHNV and CDR2 YYDKDF (reference sequence). The CDR3 here is CATSRVGVMGVSPFF. CDR3 sequence (DNA): TGTGCCACCAGCAGAGTGGGTGTCATGGGCGTCTCTCCGTTCTTC.

The chain combines TRBV30 with TRBJ2-7; D perhaps matches TRBD1 (5 bases). The CDR3 length is 14 residues. The V gene lost 0 bases and the J gene lost 5 bases, with 14 bases spanning the gap. Germline V gives CDR1 GTSNPN, CDR2 SVGIG (reference sequence). The CDR3 nucleotides are TGTGCCTGGAGTGTATGGGATGCAGGGAACGAGCAGTACTTC. Amino acids: CAWSVWDAGNEQYF.

The chain recombines TRBV29-1 with TRBJ1-1; possibly TRBD1 for D (6 bases). Per germline, CDR1 SQVTM and CDR2 ANQGSEA. The V end lost 7 bases, the J end lost 5 bases, and 17 bases lay between the germline ends. The CDR3 has 13 residues. CDR3 amino acids: CSGKDRLGTEAFF. DNA of the CDR3: TGCAGCGGGAAAGACAGGTTGGGGACTGAAGCTTTCTTT.

The genes are TRBV5-6 and TRBJ1-4, with D unresolved. Looked up from germline, CDR1 is SGHDT and CDR2 is YYEEEE. Trimming removed 3 bases from V and 0 bases from J, with 12 bases in between. The CDR3 spans 16 residues. This CDR3 is CASSSGLAATNEKLFF. The CDR3, as DNA: TGTGCCAGCAGCTCGGGTTTGGCGGCAACTAATGAAAAACTGTTTTTT.